This T cell receptor beta chain emerged from a study of blood T cells in healthy people across ages. Germline CDR1 reads SGHDN; CDR2 reads FVKESK. The CDR3 consists of 15 residues. Trimming took 1 base from V and 2 from J, leaving 9 bases between them. This clonotype turned up a few times. A second 7 to 11 cycle PCR used barcoded and J-beta primers. Each cDNA molecule carried a tag from a template-switch adaptor that contained 12 random nucleotides. There were at least 2.5 million CDR3-containing paired-end reads obtained from each sample. Each CDR3 protein is one row after TCRdb ran MiXCR on the 5' RACE reads. The sample includes 1.6 million or so distinct CDR3 sequences, 34% seen only once; the top ten take about 11%.

The TCR was taken from a woman aged 30 to 39 in good health. Sequencing was carried out using blood. This chain uses TRBV14 with TRBJ2-1; D not certain. Written as DNA, the CDR3 is TGTGCCAGCAGCCAAGCTGGGATCCCCTACAATGAGCAGTTCTTC. Amino acids: CASSQAGIPYNEQFF.